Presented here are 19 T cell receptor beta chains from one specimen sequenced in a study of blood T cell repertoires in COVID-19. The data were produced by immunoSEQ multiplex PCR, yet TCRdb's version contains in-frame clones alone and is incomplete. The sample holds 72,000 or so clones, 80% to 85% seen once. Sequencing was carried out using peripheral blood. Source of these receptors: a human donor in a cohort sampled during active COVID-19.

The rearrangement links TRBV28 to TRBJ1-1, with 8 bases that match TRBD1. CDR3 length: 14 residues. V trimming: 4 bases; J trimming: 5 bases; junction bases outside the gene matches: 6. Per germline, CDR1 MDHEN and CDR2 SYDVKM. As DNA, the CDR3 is TGTGCCAGCAGTTCGCCAGGGGGCGGTACTGAAGCTTTCTTT. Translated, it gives CASSSPGGGTEAFF. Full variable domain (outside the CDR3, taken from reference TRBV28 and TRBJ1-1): DVKVTQSSRYLVKRTGEKVFLECVQDMDHENMFWYRQDPGLGLRLIYFSYDVKMKEKGDIPEGYSVSREKKERFSLILESASTNQTSMYLCASSSPGGGTEAFFGQGTRLTVV.

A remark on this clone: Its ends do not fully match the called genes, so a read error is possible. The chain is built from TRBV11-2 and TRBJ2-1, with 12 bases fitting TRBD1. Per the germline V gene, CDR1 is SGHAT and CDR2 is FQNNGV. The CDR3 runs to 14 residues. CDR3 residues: CASSLGTGGDEQFF. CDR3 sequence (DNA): TGTGCCAGCAGTTTAGGGACAGGGGGCGATGAGCAGTTCTTC.

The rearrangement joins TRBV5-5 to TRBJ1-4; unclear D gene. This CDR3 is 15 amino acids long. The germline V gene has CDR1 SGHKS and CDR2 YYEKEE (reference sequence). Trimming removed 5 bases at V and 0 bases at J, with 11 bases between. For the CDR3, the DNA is TGTGCCAGCAGATCCCGGGAAACAACTAATGAAAAACTGTTTTTT. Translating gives CASRSRETTNEKLFF.

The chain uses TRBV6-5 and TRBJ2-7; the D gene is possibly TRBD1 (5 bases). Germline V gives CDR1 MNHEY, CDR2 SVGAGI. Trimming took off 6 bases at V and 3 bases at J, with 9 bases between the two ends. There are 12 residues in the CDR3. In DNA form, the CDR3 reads TGTGCCAGCAGGAAAGACAGCTACGAGCAGTACTTC. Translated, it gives CASRKDSYEQYF.

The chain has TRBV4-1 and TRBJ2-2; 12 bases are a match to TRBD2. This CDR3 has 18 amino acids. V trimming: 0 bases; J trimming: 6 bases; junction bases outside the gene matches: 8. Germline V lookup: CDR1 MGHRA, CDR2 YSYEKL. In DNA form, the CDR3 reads TGCGCCAGCAGCCAAGATCGATCTAGCGGGAGGGTCGCCGGGGAGCTGTTTTTT. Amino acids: CASSQDRSSGRVAGELFF.

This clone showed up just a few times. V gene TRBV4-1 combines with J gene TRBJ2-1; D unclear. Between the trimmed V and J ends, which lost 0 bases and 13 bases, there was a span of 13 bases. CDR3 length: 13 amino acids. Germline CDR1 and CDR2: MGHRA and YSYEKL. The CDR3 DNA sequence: TGCGCCAGCAGCCAAGATATTGGAACAGCTCAGTTCTTC. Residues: CASSQDIGTAQFF.

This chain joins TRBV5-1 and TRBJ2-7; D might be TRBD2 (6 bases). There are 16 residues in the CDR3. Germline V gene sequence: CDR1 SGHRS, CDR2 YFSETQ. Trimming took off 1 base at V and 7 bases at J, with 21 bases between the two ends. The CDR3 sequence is CASSLLTGAVSGEQYF. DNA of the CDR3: TGCGCCAGCAGCTTGTTGACGGGAGCGGTTTCGGGAGAGCAGTACTTC.

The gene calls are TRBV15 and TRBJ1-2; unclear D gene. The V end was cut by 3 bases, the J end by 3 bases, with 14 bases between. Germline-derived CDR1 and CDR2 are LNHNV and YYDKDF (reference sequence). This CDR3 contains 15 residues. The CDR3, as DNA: TGTGCCACCAGCAGCCCCCGCGACACCTACTATGGCTACACCTTC. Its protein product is CATSSPRDTYYGYTF.

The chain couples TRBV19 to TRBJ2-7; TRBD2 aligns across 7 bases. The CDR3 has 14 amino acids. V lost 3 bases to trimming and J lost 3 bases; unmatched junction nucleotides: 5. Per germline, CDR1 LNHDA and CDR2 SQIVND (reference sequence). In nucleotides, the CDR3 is TGTGCCAGTAGTATCGGGCTAGCGGACTACGAGCAGTACTTC. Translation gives CASSIGLADYEQYF.

The CDR3 here is CASSGQGAKTEAFF. Here the CDR3 DNA reads TGTGCCAGTAGCGGACAGGGAGCTAAAACTGAAGCTTTCTTT. The gene calls are TRBV19 and TRBJ1-1; TRBD1 agrees at 8 bases. The J segment lost 5 bases and the V segment lost 6 bases, leaving 8 bases of the junction unmatched. This CDR3 is 14 amino acids long. CDR1 LNHDA and CDR2 SQIVND come from the germline V gene (reference sequence).

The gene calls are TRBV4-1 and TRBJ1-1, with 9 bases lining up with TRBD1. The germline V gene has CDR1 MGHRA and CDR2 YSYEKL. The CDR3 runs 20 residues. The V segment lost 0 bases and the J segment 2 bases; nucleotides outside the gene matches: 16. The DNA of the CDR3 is TGCGCCAGCAGCCAAGATTGGTGGAGCCGGGACAGGGCCGGAAACACTGAAGCTTTCTTT. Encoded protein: CASSQDWWSRDRAGNTEAFF.

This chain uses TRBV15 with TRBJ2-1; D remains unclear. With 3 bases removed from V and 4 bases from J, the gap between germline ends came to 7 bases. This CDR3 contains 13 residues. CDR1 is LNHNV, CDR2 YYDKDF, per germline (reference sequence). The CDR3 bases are TGTGCCACCAGCAGCCTAGATTACAATGAGCAGTTCTTC. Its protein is CATSSLDYNEQFF.

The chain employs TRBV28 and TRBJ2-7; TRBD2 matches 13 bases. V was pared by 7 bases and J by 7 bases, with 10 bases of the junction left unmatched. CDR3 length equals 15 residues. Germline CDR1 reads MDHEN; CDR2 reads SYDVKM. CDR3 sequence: CASITSGREVREQYF. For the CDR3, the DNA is TGTGCCAGCATTACTAGCGGGAGGGAGGTAAGGGAGCAGTACTTC.

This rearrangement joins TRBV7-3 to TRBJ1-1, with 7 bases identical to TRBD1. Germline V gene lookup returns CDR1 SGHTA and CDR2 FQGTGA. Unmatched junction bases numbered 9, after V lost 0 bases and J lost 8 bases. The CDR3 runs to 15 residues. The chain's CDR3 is CASSLTGTERSEAFF. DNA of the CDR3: TGTGCCAGCAGCTTAACCGGGACAGAGAGATCCGAAGCTTTCTTT.

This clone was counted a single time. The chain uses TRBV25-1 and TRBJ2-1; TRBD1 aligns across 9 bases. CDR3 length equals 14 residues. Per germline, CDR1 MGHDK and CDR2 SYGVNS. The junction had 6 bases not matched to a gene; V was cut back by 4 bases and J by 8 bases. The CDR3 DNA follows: TGTGCCAGCAGTGCTAGGGGACAGGGCCATGAGCAGTTCTTC. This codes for CASSARGQGHEQFF.

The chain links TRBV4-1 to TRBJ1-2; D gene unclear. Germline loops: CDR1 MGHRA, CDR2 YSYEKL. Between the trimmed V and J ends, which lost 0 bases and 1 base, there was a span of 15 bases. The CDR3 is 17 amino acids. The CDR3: CASSQDTPGLYNYGYTF. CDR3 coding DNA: TGCGCCAGCAGCCAAGATACCCCGGGGTTATATAACTATGGCTACACCTTC.

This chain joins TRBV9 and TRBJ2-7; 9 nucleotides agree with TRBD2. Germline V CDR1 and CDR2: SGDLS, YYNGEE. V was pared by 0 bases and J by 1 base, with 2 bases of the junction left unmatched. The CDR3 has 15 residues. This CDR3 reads CASSVGAGGSYEQYF. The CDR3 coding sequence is TGTGCCAGCAGCGTAGGGGCGGGAGGGTCCTACGAGCAGTACTTC.

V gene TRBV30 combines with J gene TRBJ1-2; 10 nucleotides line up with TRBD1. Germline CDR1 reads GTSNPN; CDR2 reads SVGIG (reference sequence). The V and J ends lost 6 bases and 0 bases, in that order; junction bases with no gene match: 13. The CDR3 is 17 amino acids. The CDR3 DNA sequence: TGTGCCTGTCGCGGACAGGGGGGCCCTCTCTCTAACTATGGCTACACCTTC. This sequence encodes CACRGQGGPLSNYGYTF.

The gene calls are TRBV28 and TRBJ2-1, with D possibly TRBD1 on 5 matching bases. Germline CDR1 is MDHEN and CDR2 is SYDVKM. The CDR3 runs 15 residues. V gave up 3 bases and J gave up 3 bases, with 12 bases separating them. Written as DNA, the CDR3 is TGTGCCAGCAGTTTGGCAGGGTTAAACTACAATGAGCAGTTCTTC. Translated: CASSLAGLNYNEQFF.